This TCR beta chain was retrieved from a study of T cell responses to AZD1222 COVID-19 vaccine. Study-wide results and limits: Baseline seropositivity characterized only a handful of AZD1222 recipients.

TCRdb's copy holds only in-frame clones and misses some; the assay was immunoSEQ multiplex PCR. The table shows about 180,000 clones, with about 89% occurring only once. V was clipped by 8 bases and J by 4 bases; unmatched bases: 3. This CDR3 has 11 amino acids. Germline CDR1 reads DFQATT; CDR2 reads SNEGSKA (reference sequence). As concerns this clone: What it binds is not known.

The chain employs TRBV20-1 and TRBJ2-5, with TRBD1 matching over 8 bases. The sample consisted of peripheral blood, taken on day 0 of AZD1222 vaccination. The receptor comes from an adult in good health. CDR3 amino acids: CSPTGGETQYF. CDR3 sequence (DNA): TGCAGTCCCACAGGGGGAGAGACCCAGTACTTC.